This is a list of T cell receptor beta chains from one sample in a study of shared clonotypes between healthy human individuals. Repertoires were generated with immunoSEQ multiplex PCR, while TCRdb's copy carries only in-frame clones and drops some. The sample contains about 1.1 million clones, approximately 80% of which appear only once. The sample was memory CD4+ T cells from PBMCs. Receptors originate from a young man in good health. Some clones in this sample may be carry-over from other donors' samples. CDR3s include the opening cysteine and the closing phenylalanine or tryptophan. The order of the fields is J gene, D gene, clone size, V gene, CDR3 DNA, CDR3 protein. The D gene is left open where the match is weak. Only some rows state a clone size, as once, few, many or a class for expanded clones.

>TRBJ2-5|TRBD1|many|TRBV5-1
TGCGCCAGCAGTCAAGGACAGGGAAGCCAAGAGACCCAGTACTTC
CASSQGQGSQETQYF
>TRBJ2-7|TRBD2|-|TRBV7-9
TGTGCCAGTGTGGCAGGGACTAGCGGGGTTTACGAGCAGTACTTC
CASVAGTSGVYEQYF
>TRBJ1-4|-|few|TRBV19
TGTGCCAGTAGTCAGGCAGAGAATGAAAAACTGTTTTTT
CASSQAENEKLFF
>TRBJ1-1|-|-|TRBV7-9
TGTGCCAGCAGCTCCCGAGCTTGGGCGCACACTGAAGCTTTCTTT
CASSSRAWAHTEAFF
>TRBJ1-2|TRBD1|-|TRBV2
TGTGCCAGCAGACCGGGACAGGGGTCCGGCTACACCTTC
CASRPGQGSGYTF
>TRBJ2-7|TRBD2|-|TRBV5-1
TGCGCCAGCAGGTCCGGGACTAGCGTCTCCTCCTACGAGCAGTACTTC
CASRSGTSVSSYEQYF
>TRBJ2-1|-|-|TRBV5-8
TGTGCCAGCAGCTTGGCGGGGGTCTCCTACAATGAGCAGTTCTTC
CASSLAGVSYNEQFF
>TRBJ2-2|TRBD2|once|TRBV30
TGTGCCTGGAGCGGGCCAGCGGGGGTCAGCGGGGAGCTGTTTTTT
CAWSGPAGVSGELFF
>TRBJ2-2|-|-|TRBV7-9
TGTGCCAGCAGCAGACAGTCCGGGGAGCTGTTTTTT
CASSRQSGELFF
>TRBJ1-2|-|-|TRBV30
TGTGCCTGGAACCGGGAAGGGGGAGACGGCTACACCTTC
CAWNREGGDGYTF